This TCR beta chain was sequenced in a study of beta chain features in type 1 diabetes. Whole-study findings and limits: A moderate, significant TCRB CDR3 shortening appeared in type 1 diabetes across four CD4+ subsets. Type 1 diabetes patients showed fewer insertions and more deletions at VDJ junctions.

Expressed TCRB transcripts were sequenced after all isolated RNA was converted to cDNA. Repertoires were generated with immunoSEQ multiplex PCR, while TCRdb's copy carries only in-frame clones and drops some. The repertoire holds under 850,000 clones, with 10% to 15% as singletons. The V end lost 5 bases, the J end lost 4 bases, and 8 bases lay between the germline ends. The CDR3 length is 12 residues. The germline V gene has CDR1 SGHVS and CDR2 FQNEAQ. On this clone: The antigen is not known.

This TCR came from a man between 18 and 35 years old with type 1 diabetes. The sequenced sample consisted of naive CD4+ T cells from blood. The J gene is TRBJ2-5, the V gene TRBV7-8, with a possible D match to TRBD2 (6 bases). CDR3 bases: TGTGCCAGCAGCCAAGCGGGAGAGACCCAGTACTTC. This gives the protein CASSQAGETQYF.